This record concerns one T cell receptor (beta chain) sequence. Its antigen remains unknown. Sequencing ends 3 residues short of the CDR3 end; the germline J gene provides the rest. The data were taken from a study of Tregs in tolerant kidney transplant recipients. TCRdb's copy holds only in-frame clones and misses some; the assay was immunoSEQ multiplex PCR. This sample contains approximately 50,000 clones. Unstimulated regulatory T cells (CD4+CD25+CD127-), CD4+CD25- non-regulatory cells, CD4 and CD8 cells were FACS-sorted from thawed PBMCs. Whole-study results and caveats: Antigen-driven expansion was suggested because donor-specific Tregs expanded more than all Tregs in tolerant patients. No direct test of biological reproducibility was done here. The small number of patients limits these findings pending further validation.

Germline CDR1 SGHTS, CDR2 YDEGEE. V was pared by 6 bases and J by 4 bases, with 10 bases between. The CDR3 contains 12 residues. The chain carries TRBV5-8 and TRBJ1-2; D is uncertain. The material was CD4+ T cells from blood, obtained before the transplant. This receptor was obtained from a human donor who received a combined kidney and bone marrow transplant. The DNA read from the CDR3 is TGTGCCAGCACCTCGTGGGCCTATGGC. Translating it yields CASTSWAYG. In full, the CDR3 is CASTSWAYGYTF.